This TCR beta chain derives from a study of cytomegalovirus exposure and HLA in healthy donors. Profiled with immunoSEQ multiplex PCR; TCRdb holds only in-frame clones, not every one. The sample holds 60,000 to 80,000 clones, approximately 80% seen once. To note about this clone: What it binds is unknown.

While the first cohort had fewer than 850 subjects, the donors belonged to the separate validation cohort of over a hundred subjects. Broader study findings: One later analysis, an examination of the 120 validation repertoires, found that first-cohort TCR clusters tended to co-occur in them. Researchers counted 150 to 200 TCR beta chains as cytomegalovirus-associated. Reportedly, cytomegalovirus status was diagnosed with high sensitivity and specificity.

The V and J ends lost 4 bases and 6 bases, in that order; junction bases with no gene match: 4. The CDR3 is made up of 13 amino acids. The TCR originated in a young man in good health and CMV-seronegative. Sequenced material: PBMCs. The chain joins TRBV5-7 to TRBJ2-7, with 10 bases that match TRBD1. TRBV5-7 is assigned to the ORF class and has an uncertain function. In DNA, the CDR3 is TGTGCCAGCAGCAGCCGGGACAGGGGCGAGCAGTACTTC. This translates into CASSSRDRGEQYF.